This T cell receptor beta chain derives from a study of T cell responses to AZD1222 COVID-19 vaccine (dated by TCRdb to the early 2020s). Background for the entire study: A total of 230 to 250 trial participants underwent TCR sequencing, of whom around 210 had received two doses of AZD1222 and roughly 26 had received two doses of the MenACWY control vaccine. Trial participants were enrolled into age subgroups of 18-55, 56-69 and 70-plus years, which contained 148, 28 and 57 TCR-sequenced participants, respectively.

As to this clone: Its antigen has not been determined. The record has no base qualities; no much larger clone is one base away.

The CDR3 has 15 amino acids, counting the end cysteine and phenylalanine. Only CDR3 DNA remains: 45 bases, in frame from the first base. Taken from the germline V gene (reference sequence), the CDR1 and CDR2 loops are MNHEY and SMNVEV. V ends up 6 bases short and J 2 bases short, with an unmatched junction base count of 10. The CDR3 regions of human TCRbeta chains were analyzed by immunosequencing. In the paper's pipeline: TCRs in the repertoires were matched against a reference library of SARS-CoV-2-specific TCRs that had been generated with the MIRA antigen-specificity platform. Breadth meant the fraction of unique TCRs that were SARS-CoV-2-associated, whereas depth meant the fraction of total T cells that were SARS-CoV-2-associated. Using the MIRA data, each spike-specific TCR was assigned both to the spike region to which the TCR was reactive and to a CD4 or CD8 class. Log10-transformed breadth and depth values were compared by one-way ANOVA with Sidak's multiple comparisons tests. TCRdb stores this immuneACCESS table with in-frame sequences only. Part of the clones is absent; in the studies checked, under half of the shortfall reflects unresolved V genes, and no reason is known for the rest. V and J calls and clone size come straight from that table; D and trimming were deduced from the DNA. The sample profile shows roughly 80,000 clones; about 91% of them were found once. The biggest ten clones account for 6.5% to 9.5% of the sample.

Sample time point, as interpreted from the label and publication: about 28 days (+/-7) after the second vaccine dose. AZD1222 recipients whose second dose came at about 4 weeks and those whose second dose came at about 12 weeks were combined into one group, since spike-specific TCR depth and breadth did not differ between the two schedules. Vaccinee samples came from UK trials COV001 and COV002, including a single-blind randomized controlled phase 2/3 trial of AZD1222 (ChAdOx1 nCoV-19) in healthy adults. For TCRbeta chain sequencing, PBMC samples from trial participants were taken at day 0 and at day 28 after the second dose. Beyond this particular receptor, the publication reports: In the small 56-69-year group, the increase in depth fell short of significance, most likely because of low power. Because no day 14 peak-response samples were available, the repertoires could be characterized only after the peak T cell response. Participants were mostly white British, with more females than males. The authors suggested clonal diversity may have been underestimated. Conclusions about previously exposed vaccinees are limited because only six or seven AZD1222 recipients were SARS-CoV-2 seropositive at baseline. A significant rise in spike-specific TCR breadth and depth was observed after two AZD1222 doses relative to day 0 and relative to MenACWY recipients. Reportedly, almost half of the unique spike-specific TCRs recognized epitopes lying outside the regions that are mutated in the B.1.351 and B.1.1.7 variants. The whole spike protein was spanned by vaccine-associated CD4 TCRs, and dominant responses were seen in regions 160-218 and 743-854.

This material consisted of peripheral blood, taken 28 days after the second AZD1222 dose. This chain joins TRBV27 to TRBJ2-7; a stretch of 7 junction bases matches TRBD2. The TCR sequence derives from an adult who received the AZD1222 COVID-19 vaccine. The nucleotide sequence is TGTGCCAGCAGCATAAGCGGGAACAGAGCCTACGAGCAGTACTTC. The encoded protein is CASSISGNRAYEQYF.